These 3 T cell receptor beta chains came from one sample sequenced in a study of cytomegalovirus exposure and HLA in healthy donors (dated by TCRdb to about 2017). Receptor libraries were prepared by the immunoSEQ multiplex PCR assay. For the multiplex PCR, a mixture combining 60 forward primers for TCR Vbeta segments and 13 reverse primers for TCR Jbeta segments was used. TCRdb mirrors the immuneACCESS table, restricted to in-frame sequences. Some clones are absent from its copies; in checked studies, under half trace to an unresolved V gene, and the reason for the others is unknown. A total of some 110,000 clones appear in this sample, 76% of them only once. The biggest ten clones account for about 5.4% of the sample. The specimen sequenced was PBMCs. The receptors stem from a young woman in good health and CMV-seropositive.

The V and J genes are TRBV29-1 and TRBJ2-7, with D tentatively TRBD1 (5 bases). The CDR3 has 13 residues. The V gene lost 0 bases and the J gene lost 3 bases, with 9 bases spanning the gap. Per the germline V gene, CDR1 is SQVTM and CDR2 is ANQGSEA. The CDR3 DNA is TGCAGCGTTGAAGAGGCTCAGGGCTACGAGCAGTACTTC. Amino acid sequence: CSVEEAQGYEQYF.

This clone was recorded a few times. V gene TRBV6-1 combines with J gene TRBJ1-3, with D unclear. Germline assignment: CDR1 MNHNS and CDR2 SASEGT. Trimming left V 7 bases short and J 3 bases short, with 7 bases between. This CDR3 contains 12 residues. Here the CDR3 DNA reads TGTGCCAGCAATTCTTATGGAAACACCATATATTTT. The encoded protein is CASNSYGNTIYF.

V is TRBV6-1 and J is TRBJ1-1, with 10 nucleotides matching TRBD1. V gave up 7 bases and J gave up 4 bases; unmatched junction bases: 9. The CDR3 has 15 residues. Germline CDR1 reads MNHNS; CDR2 reads SASEGT. This chain's CDR3 is CASNYEGQGSTEAFF. CDR3 DNA: TGTGCCAGCAACTATGAGGGACAGGGGAGCACTGAAGCTTTCTTT.